This T cell receptor (beta chain) was captured in a study of immune cell composition in non-small cell lung cancer. Study-level points and caveats: Squamous carcinomas (approximately 75%) more often had tumour-associated clones >0.5% than adenocarcinomas (33%). Squamous lung tumours showed higher top 10 clone scores and clonality than adenocarcinomas.

Clones were read by immunoSEQ multiplex PCR, and TCRdb kept only the in-frame ones, dropping some. The table has about 8,300 clones, under 80% seen once. Frozen unsorted single-cell suspensions supplied the genomic DNA. About this clone: Antigen: not known.

Sample: lung tumor tissue. This clonotype was sampled from a human donor with non-small cell lung cancer.

The CDR3 sequence is CASRLGPTGELFF. The CDR3 DNA sequence: TGCGCCAGCAGACTTGGGCCGACGGGGGAGCTGTTTTTT. V and J are TRBV10-1 and TRBJ2-2; D gene ambiguous. This CDR3 has 13 residues. Between the trimmed V and J ends, which lost 6 bases and 8 bases, there was a span of 13 bases. CDR1 and CDR2 (germline): WNHNN, SYGVQD (reference sequence).